This T cell receptor (beta chain) was retrieved from a study of CD8 T cells in Susac syndrome. The CDR3 is 16 residues long. Trimming removed 2 bases at V and 5 bases at J, with 19 bases between. Germline V gene sequence: CDR1 SQVTM, CDR2 ANQGSEA. When the RNA was reverse transcribed, random hexamers were used with an input of about 0.5 to 1 ug. TCRdb used MiXCR to reprocess the immunoSEQ multiplex PCR reads, holding one entry per CDR3 protein. The sample lists 180,000 or so distinct CDR3 sequences, roughly 95% seen once, with 0.085% to 0.13% in the top ten. The rearrangement links TRBV29-1 to TRBJ2-1; tentatively, D is TRBD1 or TRBD2 (5 bases each). This TCR was sampled from a human donor in good health. The specimen was CD4+ T cells from PBMCs. This chain's CDR3 is CSVEPQGEFPNNEQFF. The CDR3 DNA reads as TGCAGCGTTGAACCTCAGGGAGAATTTCCAAACAATGAGCAGTTCTTC.